The 10 T cell receptor beta chains below all came from one sample that was sequenced in a study of OX40 agonist ivuxolimab in advanced cancers. Only in-frame clones appear in the TCRdb table, and some are missing; sequencing was by immunoSEQ multiplex PCR. The sample yields about 120,000 clones, roughly 87% seen once. The sequencing here drew on CD4+ or CD8+ T cells sorted from blood, taken in a trial of the OX40 agonist ivuxolimab. Every receptor here comes from an adult with an advanced solid tumor such as melanoma, head and neck, liver or kidney cancer.

This rearrangement joins TRBV6-5 to TRBJ1-5; 7 nucleotides line up with TRBD1. J lost 7 bases, V lost 0 bases, and 6 bases had no gene match. The CDR3 is 15 residues long. Per the germline V gene, CDR1 is MNHEY and CDR2 is SVGAGI. The CDR3 sequence is CASSYSTGIRQPQHF. For the CDR3, the DNA is TGTGCCAGCAGTTACTCGACAGGGATCAGACAGCCCCAGCATTTT.

This clone came up once. The chain carries TRBV19 and TRBJ1-5, with D perhaps TRBD1 (6 bases). The CDR3 consists of 13 residues. Germline assignment: CDR1 LNHDA and CDR2 SQIVND (reference sequence). Trimming removed 3 bases at V and 4 bases at J, with 7 bases between. The CDR3 sequence is CASSITGNQPQHF. The DNA for the CDR3 is TGTGCCAGTAGTATTACAGGGAATCAGCCCCAGCATTTT. The full variable domain, in which reference TRBV19 and TRBJ1-5 provide the parts outside the CDR3, is DGGITQSPKYLFRKEGQNVTLSCEQNLNHDAMYWYRQDPGQGLRLIYYSQIVNDFQKGDIAEGYSVSREKKESFPLTVTSAQKNPTAFYLCASSITGNQPQHFGDGTRLSIL.

This clone has only one observation. This chain joins TRBV6-1 and TRBJ1-5; no reliable D call. Germline V CDR1 and CDR2: MNHNS, SASEGT. CDR3 size: 13 residues. The V and J ends lost 6 bases and 0 bases respectively, with 6 bases between them. CDR3 coding DNA: TGTGCCAGCAGCATCCATAGCAATCAGCCCCAGCATTTT. Its translation is CASSIHSNQPQHF.

The chain recombines TRBV15 with TRBJ1-3; no clear D gene. The CDR3 runs 15 residues. From germline, CDR1 is LNHNV and CDR2 YYDKDF (reference sequence). With 8 bases removed from V and 4 bases from J, the gap between germline ends came to 18 bases. The CDR3 nucleotides read TGTGCCACCTCCCCCCTGGTTGGATCCGGAAACACCATATATTTT. This translates into CATSPLVGSGNTIYF.

The chain links TRBV6-5 to TRBJ2-7, with no clear D. The V gene's germline CDR1 is MNHEY and CDR2 SVGAGI. The CDR3 spans 13 residues. V was trimmed by 5 bases and J by 5 bases, leaving 13 bases between them. In DNA, the CDR3 is TGTGCCAGCAGTACCCCCTCAACTAACGAGCAGTACTTC. As protein: CASSTPSTNEQYF.

This chain links TRBV15 with TRBJ1-1; 9 nucleotides agree with TRBD1. J lost 4 bases, V lost 0 bases, and 3 bases had no gene match. The germline CDR1 and CDR2 sequences are LNHNV and YYDKDF (reference sequence). The CDR3 covers 15 residues. The CDR3 nucleotides are TGTGCCACCAGCAGAGATAGGGACAGGGTCACTGAAGCTTTCTTT. This translates into CATSRDRDRVTEAFF.

This clone was picked up a small number of times. V usage is TRBV9 and J usage is TRBJ1-1; D is unresolved. V lost 0 bases to trimming and J lost 6 bases, with 12 bases between them. CDR1 is SGDLS, CDR2 YYNGEE, per germline. The CDR3 totals 14 residues. The CDR3 nucleotides read TGTGCCAGCAGCGTAGCCCCAGACGCCCCTGAAGCTTTCTTT. Protein product: CASSVAPDAPEAFF.

This clone was recorded only once. This chain joins TRBV4-1 and TRBJ2-1, with D perhaps given as TRBD1 or TRBD2 (5 bases each). Trimming left V 2 bases short and J 2 bases short, with 13 bases between. The CDR3 consists of 16 residues. Germline loops: CDR1 MGHRA, CDR2 YSYEKL. DNA for the CDR3: TGCGCCAGCAGCCAAAGATATCGGGGCACCTACAATGAGCAGTTCTTC. Translating gives CASSQRYRGTYNEQFF.

V is TRBV21-1 and J is TRBJ2-4. TRBV21-1 is classified as a pseudogene. CDR3 length: 16 residues. CDR3 in DNA: TGTGCCAGCAGCAAGAGGGGGGTGCTAGCCAAAAACATTCAGTACTTC. Amino acid sequence: CASSKRGVLAKNIQYF.

This clone has only a few counts. The genes are TRBV28 and TRBJ2-7; possibly TRBD1 or TRBD2 for D (5 bases each). From germline, CDR1 is MDHEN and CDR2 SYDVKM. Trimming left V 10 bases short and J 2 bases short, with 15 bases between. This CDR3 region has 13 residues. CDR3 sequence: CATSGTETYEQYF. Here the CDR3 DNA reads TGTGCCACCTCCGGGACGGAAACCTACGAGCAGTACTTC.